These T cell receptor beta chains were read from a single sample in a study of T cells in tumors after PD-1 blockade. Sequencing was performed with immunoSEQ multiplex PCR; in TCRdb, only in-frame clones are kept and a portion is missing. The data hold 45,000 to 60,000 clones, with roughly 80% observed a single time. The sequenced sample was PBMCs, obtained before anti-PD-1 treatment. The receptors stem from a human donor with basal cell carcinoma. CDR3s leave out the opening cysteine and the closing phenylalanine or tryptophan. Each record gives: clone size, D gene, V gene, J gene, CDR3 protein. D genes are given only for firm matches. The size field is filled for only some rows; it gives once, few, many or a size class.

>few|.|TRBV5-1|TRBJ1-3
ASSLGTVSGNTIY
>few|.|TRBV14|TRBJ2-3
ASSQVDFYTDTQY
>few|TRBD1|TRBV7-9|TRBJ1-6
ASSRDRDQYNSPLH
>.|.|TRBV29-1|TRBJ1-2
SVDSREYGYT
>.|.|TRBV6-2/TRBV6-3|TRBJ2-7
ASSTPHGYEQY
>.|.|TRBV28|TRBJ1-3
ASSLTRAGNTIY
>once|.|TRBV11-1|TRBJ2-1
ASSLAGSSREEQF
>.|.|TRBV6-2/TRBV6-3|TRBJ2-7
ASSYSSVRWN
>.|.|TRBV20-1|TRBJ2-5
SASSFSEETQY
>few|.|TRBV5-1|TRBJ2-7
ASSLSDFNEQY
>.|TRBD1|TRBV6-5|TRBJ2-3
ASSRGQGTDTQY
>few|TRBD1|TRBV10-2|TRBJ2-7
ASSEASTGVYEQY
>.|TRBD2|TRBV7-9|TRBJ2-5
ASSPPVRGGETQY
>few|.|TRBV7-9|TRBJ2-7
ASKDSSYEQY
>.|TRBD2|TRBV9|TRBJ2-3
ASSVTAGGSTDTQY
>.|TRBD1|TRBV6-5|TRBJ2-7
ASSPGTGYEQY
>.|.|TRBV9|TRBJ1-1
ASSPRRTARGTNTEAF
>.|.|TRBV28|TRBJ1-6
ASSAGTLGDKALH
>few|.|TRBV4-2|TRBJ2-7
ASSQDVGWVQDTLGEQY
>.|.|TRBV5-1|TRBJ1-4
ASSLFYSSTTNEKLF
>.|.|TRBV20-1|TRBJ1-4
SASRGATNEKLF
>.|.|TRBV30|TRBJ2-1
AWMATSDEQF
>.|.|TRBV21-1|TRBJ2-1
ASSKVVRVNEQF
>.|.|TRBV30|TRBJ1-1
AWSRDTEAF
>.|.|TRBV13|TRBJ2-7
ASVPTPPSYEQY
>.|.|TRBV6-2/TRBV6-3|TRBJ2-7
ASSYRDTYEQY
>.|.|TRBV23-1|TRBJ2-6
ASSRKLEMGPLDSGANVLT